This entry features one TCR beta chain sequence. Its recognized antigen is unknown. Per-base qualities were not stored, and no clone one base away is much larger. Using the deep immunoSEQ assay, multiplex PCR amplified TCR CDR3 regions from genomic DNA. Extracted genomic DNA from each cell subset was spread evenly across all wells of several immunoSEQ 96-well plates, with each plate serving as a replicate. For sorted subsets, each replicate PCR was loaded with around 220 ng genomic DNA, equivalent to some 31,000 T cell genomes. Purified libraries were quantified with a Qubit 3.0 fluorometer, sized on a Bioanalyzer 2100, and re-quantified with the KAPA Library Quantification kit. A separate single-read 150-cycle Illumina NextSeq 550 flow cell was used to sequence each immunoSEQ 96-well plate. The study's processing was this. The immunoSEQ output contained only junctional sequences without quality scores, so filtering could not match that applied to full-length reads. To assign V/J genes and CDR3, sequences were annotated using PyIR, a Python wrapper for IgBLAST v1.9, with IMGT germline references. Any read was removed if the V/J assignment was weak (E-value above 1e-6), the CDR3 was missing, or the read contained stop codons, out-of-frame junctions, or ambiguous translated residues. V3J clonotypes were defined as sequences sharing the same inferred V gene, J gene, and CDR3 amino acid sequence. The percentage overlap between two repertoires was calculated by dividing the number of shared unique clonotypes by the size of the smaller repertoire. Three approaches were used to assess repertoire richness: RTK rarefaction, the Chao1 estimator, and Recon v2.1 estimates of unobserved clonotypes. For all TCRbeta clonotypes obtained by the gDNA method from a handful of donors, generation probabilities were computed with OLGA. TCRdb holds this immuneACCESS table with in-frame rearrangements only. Some clones are missing; in checked studies, unresolved V genes explain under half, and the rest has no known cause. D and trimming were read from the DNA, whereas the V and J calls and clone size are those reported in that table. Present in this sample are about 2.4 million clones, roughly nine tenths of which were seen just once. The ten largest clones capture 0.13% to 0.15% of the sample.

The entry originates in a study of shared clonotypes between healthy human individuals (TCRdb year 2020). In the study overall: A couple of women and three men aged 18 to 49 years were included in the cohort. Each donor's leukapheresis produced roughly between roughly 0.9 and 8.9 billion PBMCs. To increase sequencing depth and limit assay-specific biases, TCR repertoire library preparation and sequencing were carried out by different laboratories using diverse techniques. The study deeply sequenced blood TCR repertoires of 5 or 6 healthy adults to estimate repertoire size and the extent of clonotype sharing between individuals. For each donor, CD4 naive and CD4 memory were each run on three plates, CD8 naive on two plates, and CD8 memory on one plate.

The donors were healthy, HIV-negative adults who had no recently reported acute infections or vaccinations. Only Caucasian adults living in Nashville, Tennessee, USA were represented among the donors. CD4+ T cells were enriched by magnetic negative selection, after which naive cells were positively selected on CD45RA and the negative fraction was taken as the memory subset. After blood collection by leukapheresis, PBMCs were isolated using Ficoll-Histopaque density gradient centrifugation and then cryopreserved in the vapor phase of liquid nitrogen. Analytical flow cytometry was used to check the purity and quantity of every magnetically sorted T cell population. Each sorted fraction had its genomic DNA isolated and then quantified by UV absorbance on a Nanodrop 2000c. Beyond this particular receptor, the publication reports: Rarefaction of sorted-subset datasets indicated incomplete sequencing despite the large sequencing depth. Sampling was limited to blood, and TCR repertoires in tissue likely differ from TCR repertoires in blood. Across a few donors, about 5.2% of naive CD4, approximately 3.6% of naive CD8, 2.3% of memory CD4, and 0.4% to 0.45% of memory CD8 clonotypes were shared. Estimated clonotype richness was generally larger for naive than for memory subsets. Based on pairwise subsampling, the degree of clonotype sharing among donors was expected to be affected by sequencing depth. Because the study included a small number of donors, the genetic and exposure-history diversity represented was limited. Compared with non-shared clonotypes, clonotypes shared by all four sorted-subset donors had higher generation probabilities.

Cut back by 0 bases and 8 bases, the V and J ends lie 13 bases apart. From a lookup of the germline V gene, CDR1 and CDR2 are SGHTA and FQGNSA. The CDR3 numbers 15 residues from cysteine through phenylalanine. Kept here is only the CDR3 DNA, which spans 45 bases and is read in frame from base 1. Here the chain combines TRBV7-2 and TRBJ1-4, with the D segment identity uncertain. This sequence was found in a man in his late teens or twenties in good health. The source material was naive CD4+ T cells sorted from blood. In the paper's terms, the cell subset or site label means: CD45RA+ positively selected. The DNA reads as follows: TGTGCCAGCAGCTTAGCCGGGCAGGTGGGCGAAAAACTGTTTTTT. Translated, it reads CASSLAGQVGEKLFF.